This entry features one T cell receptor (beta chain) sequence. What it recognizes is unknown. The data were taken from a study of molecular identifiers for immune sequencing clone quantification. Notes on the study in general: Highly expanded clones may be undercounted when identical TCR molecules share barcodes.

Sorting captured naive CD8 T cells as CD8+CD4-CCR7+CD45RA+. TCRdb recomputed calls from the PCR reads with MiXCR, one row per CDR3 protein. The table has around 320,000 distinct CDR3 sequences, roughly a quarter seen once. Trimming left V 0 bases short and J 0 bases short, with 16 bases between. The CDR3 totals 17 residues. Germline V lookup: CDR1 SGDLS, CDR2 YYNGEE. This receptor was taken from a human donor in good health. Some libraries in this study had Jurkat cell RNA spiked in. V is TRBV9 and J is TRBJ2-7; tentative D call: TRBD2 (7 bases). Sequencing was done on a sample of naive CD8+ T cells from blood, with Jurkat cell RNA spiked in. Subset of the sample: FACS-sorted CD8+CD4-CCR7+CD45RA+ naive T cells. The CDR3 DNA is TGTGCCAGCAGCGTAGGTGGCGGGGGCACTGCCTCCTACGAGCAGTACTTC. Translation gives CASSVGGGGTASYEQYF.